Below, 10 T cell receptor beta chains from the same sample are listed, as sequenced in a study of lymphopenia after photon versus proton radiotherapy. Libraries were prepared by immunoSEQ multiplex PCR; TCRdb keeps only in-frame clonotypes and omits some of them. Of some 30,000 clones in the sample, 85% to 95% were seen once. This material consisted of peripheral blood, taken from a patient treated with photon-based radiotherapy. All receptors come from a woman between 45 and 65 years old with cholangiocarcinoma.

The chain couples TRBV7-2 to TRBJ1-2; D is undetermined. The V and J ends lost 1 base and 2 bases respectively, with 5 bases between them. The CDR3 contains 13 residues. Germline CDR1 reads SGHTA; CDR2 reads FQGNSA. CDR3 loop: CASSLVGNYGYTF. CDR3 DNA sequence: TGTGCCAGCAGCTTAGTGGGGAACTATGGCTACACCTTC. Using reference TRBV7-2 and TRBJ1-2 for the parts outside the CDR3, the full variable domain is GAGVSQSPSNKVTEKGKDVELRCDPISGHTALYWYRQSLGQGLEFLIYFQGNSAPDKSGLPSDRFSAERTGGSVSTLTIQRTQQEDSAVYLCASSLVGNYGYTFGSGTRLTVV.

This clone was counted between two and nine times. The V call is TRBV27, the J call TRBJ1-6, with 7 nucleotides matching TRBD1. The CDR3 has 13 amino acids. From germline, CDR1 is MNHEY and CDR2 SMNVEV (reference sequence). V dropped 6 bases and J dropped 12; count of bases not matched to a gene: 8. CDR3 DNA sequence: TGTGCCAGCAGGAGTACAGGGGTAGGACCCCTCCACTTT. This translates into CASRSTGVGPLHF.

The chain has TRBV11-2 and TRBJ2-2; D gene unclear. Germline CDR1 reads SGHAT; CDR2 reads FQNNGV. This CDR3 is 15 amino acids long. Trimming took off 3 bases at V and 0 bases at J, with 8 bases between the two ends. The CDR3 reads CASSLGVSNTGELFF. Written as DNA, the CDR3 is TGTGCCAGCAGCTTGGGCGTCTCGAACACCGGGGAGCTGTTTTTT.

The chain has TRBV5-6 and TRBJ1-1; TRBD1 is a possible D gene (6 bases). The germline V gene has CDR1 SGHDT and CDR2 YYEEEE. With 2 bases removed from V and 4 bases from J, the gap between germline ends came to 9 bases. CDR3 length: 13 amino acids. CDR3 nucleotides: TGTGCCAGCAGCTTAAGGGGGGTCACTGAAGCTTTCTTT. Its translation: CASSLRGVTEAFF.

The CDR3 reads CASSPGTATSGNTIYF. In DNA, the CDR3 is TGTGCCAGCTCACCCGGGACAGCTACCTCTGGAAACACCATATATTTT. This chain uses TRBV18 with TRBJ1-3, with 7 bases that match TRBD1. V lost 3 bases, J lost 0 bases, and 5 bases stayed unmatched. This CDR3 spans 16 amino acids. Germline V gives CDR1 KGHSH, CDR2 LQKENI.

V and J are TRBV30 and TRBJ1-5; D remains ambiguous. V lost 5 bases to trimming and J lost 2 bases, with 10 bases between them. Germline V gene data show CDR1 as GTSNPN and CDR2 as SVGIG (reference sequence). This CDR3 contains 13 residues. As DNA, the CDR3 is TGTGCCTGGGCCACTAACGGCAATCAGCCCCAGCATTTT. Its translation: CAWATNGNQPQHF. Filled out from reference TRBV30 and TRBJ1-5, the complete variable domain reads SQTIHQWPATLVQPVGSPLSLECTVEGTSNPNLYWYRQAAGRGLQLLFYSVGIGQISSEVPQNLSASRPQDRQFILSSKKLLLSDSGFYLCAWATNGNQPQHFGDGTRLSIL.

This CDR3 is CASSATSGAEFF. CDR3 nucleotide sequence: TGTGCCAGCAGTGCGACTAGCGGGGCTGAGTTCTTC. This chain links TRBV27 with TRBJ2-1, with 11 bases lining up with TRBD2. Germline V gives CDR1 MNHEY, CDR2 SMNVEV (reference sequence). The V segment lost 5 bases and the J segment 14 bases; nucleotides outside the gene matches: 5. The CDR3 loop spans 12 amino acids.

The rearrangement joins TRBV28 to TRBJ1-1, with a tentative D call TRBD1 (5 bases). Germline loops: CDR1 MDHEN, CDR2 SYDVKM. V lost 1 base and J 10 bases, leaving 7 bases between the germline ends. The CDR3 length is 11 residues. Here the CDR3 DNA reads TGTGCCAGCAGTTTATCAGGGCTAGCTTTCTTT. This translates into CASSLSGLAFF.

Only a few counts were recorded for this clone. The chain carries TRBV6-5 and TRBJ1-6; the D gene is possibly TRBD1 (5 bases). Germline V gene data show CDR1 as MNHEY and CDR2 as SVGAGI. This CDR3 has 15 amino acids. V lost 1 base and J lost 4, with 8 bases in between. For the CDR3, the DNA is TGTGCCAGCAGTTACTGGGGACTGTATAATTCACCCCTCCACTTT. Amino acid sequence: CASSYWGLYNSPLHF.

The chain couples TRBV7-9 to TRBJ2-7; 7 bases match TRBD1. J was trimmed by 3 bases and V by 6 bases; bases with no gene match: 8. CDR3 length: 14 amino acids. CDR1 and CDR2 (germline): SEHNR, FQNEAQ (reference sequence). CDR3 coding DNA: TGTGCCAGCAGTCCCAGAGACAGGGTCTACGAGCAGTACTTC. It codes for CASSPRDRVYEQYF.